The present entry profiles one TCR beta chain with its context. The clone's antigen remains unknown. Base qualities were left out, and no much larger clone turns up one base away. This entry is derived from a study of PD-L1 blockade in urothelial cancer (TCRdb year 2017). In the study overall: All patients started therapy at some point between 2014 and 2016 and received atezolizumab 1,200 mg intravenously every 3 weeks. Pretreatment tumor samples and matched peripheral blood, collected serially before and after atezolizumab treatment, underwent TCR sequencing. Several patients achieved durable clinical benefit and approximately 19 did not. Blood samples gave a median of 141,255 T cells and approximately 85,000 unique TCRs, with a median clonality of roughly 0.081. Blood samples were analyzed at two time points: 3 weeks after treatment start (second dose) and 6 weeks after treatment start. Durable clinical benefit was defined as progression-free survival longer than 6 months, and TCR features were also tested against progression-free and overall survival. The study was an exploratory multi-omic analysis of somatic, immune and clinical correlates of response to PD-L1 blockade with atezolizumab in urothelial cancer. Whole exome sequencing and RNA sequencing of pretreatment tumors were performed alongside TCR sequencing in the same patients. Pretreatment blood TCR-seq was available for under 35 patients, at least one posttreatment blood collection was obtained for about 24 patients, and tumor TCR-seq was available for about 24 patients. An ECOG performance status of 0 or 1 was recorded for the patients, and 0 to 3 prior chemotherapy regimens had been received by the patients. About 90% of the roughly 30 patients were identified as males with urothelial cancer of bladder origin, and a prior smoking history was reported by 18 of 29 patients.

Based on the germline V gene, the CDR1 and CDR2 sequences are MDHEN and SYDVKM. The junction shows trimming of 4 bases on V and 3 bases on J, and the gene matches do not reach 8 bases of it. The CDR3 spans 15 residues, from the cysteine through the phenylalanine. The DNA shown is the 45-base CDR3, in frame from base 1. Broad study findings and their caveats: Because the sample size was small (n = 29) and many of the analyses were exploratory, the results are meant to be hypothesis-generating. Patients with durable benefit showed greater expansion of tumor-associated TCR clones in peripheral blood 3 weeks after starting treatment (n ≈ 21, p = 0.022). A pretreatment peripheral blood TCR clonality below the median was linked to improved progression-free and overall survival.

Synthetic TCR analog templates were spiked into each PCR to estimate absolute template abundance from read counts. The immunoSEQ assay used bias-controlled V and J gene primers to amplify TCRbeta CDR3 regions from genomic DNA. Rearranged TCRbeta segments were sequenced at approximately 20X coverage. Concerning the study's data processing: Clustering was used to correct sequencing errors, and CDR3s were annotated against IMGT so that V, D and J genes could be assigned. Only productive TCRbeta rearrangements were used in downstream analyses, excluding out-of-frame or stop-codon sequences. To compute clonality, Shannon entropy was normalized by the log of the number of unique productive sequences and then subtracted from one. Clones differing between time points or between blood and tumor were identified using Fisher's exact test with Benjamini-Hochberg correction, with an adjusted p below 0.01 applied as the threshold. TCRdb stores this immuneACCESS table with in-frame sequences only. Part of the clones is absent; in the studies checked, under half of the shortfall reflects unresolved V genes, and no reason is known for the rest. The V and J calls and clone size were taken over from that table, and D and trimming were inferred from the DNA. Here the sample has 35,000 to 55,000 clones; roughly four fifths occur a single time. Together, the top ten hold less than 15% of the sample.

The sample's time point label is to be understood as: peripheral blood 6 weeks after treatment start. The cohort included 25 to 30 patients with locally advanced or metastatic urothelial carcinoma who were treated at Memorial Sloan Kettering on a trial protocol. Peripheral blood mononuclear cells were collected pretreatment and during treatment, at between 1 and 8 total time points per patient. The Qiagen DNeasy Blood extraction kit was used to purify genomic DNA from total PBMCs and tumor samples. PBMCs were collected pretreatment and during treatment and were isolated and stored as previously described.

The sequence was obtained from a man aged 55 to 70 with urothelial cancer. The specimen was PBMCs, collected around atezolizumab (anti-PD-L1) treatment. The sequence links TRBV28 to TRBJ2-5, and 7 junction bases match TRBD2. The CDR3 reads as follows: CASSSLTSLKETQYF. In nucleotides, the sequence is TGTGCCAGCAGTTCCCTGACTAGCCTAAAAGAGACCCAGTACTTC.